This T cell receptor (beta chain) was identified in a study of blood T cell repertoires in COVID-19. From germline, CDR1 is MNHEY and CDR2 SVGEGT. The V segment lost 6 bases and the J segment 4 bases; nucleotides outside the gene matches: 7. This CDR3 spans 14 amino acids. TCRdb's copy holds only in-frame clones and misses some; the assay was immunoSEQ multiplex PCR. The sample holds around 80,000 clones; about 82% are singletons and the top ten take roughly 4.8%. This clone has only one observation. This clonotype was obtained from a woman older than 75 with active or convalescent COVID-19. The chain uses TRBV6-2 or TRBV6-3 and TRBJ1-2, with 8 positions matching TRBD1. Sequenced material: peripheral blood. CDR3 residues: CASSPMDRVYGYTF. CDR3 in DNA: TGTGCCAGCAGCCCCATGGACAGGGTCTATGGCTACACCTTC.